This T cell receptor (beta chain) was obtained from a study of blood T cells in healthy people across ages. Study-wide points: Naive T cell percentage by flow cytometry tracked strongly with beta diversity. Both higher diversity and more naive CD4+ cells marked long-lived donors when set against aged donors.

Together with a sample-barcoded 5' primer, a J-beta primer mix was included in a second PCR lasting about 7 to 11 cycles. TCRdb processed the 5' RACE reads anew with MiXCR; each CDR3 protein has one entry. The sample holds over 1.5 million distinct CDR3 sequences, about 50% seen once. They isolated at least 6 million PBMCs from each sample. Samples each had at least 5 micrograms of total RNA extracted. Regarding this clonotype: Its antigen remains unidentified.

The TCR sequence derives from a woman in her thirties or forties in good health. Specimen: blood.

The CDR3 DNA sequence: TGTGCCAGCAGTTACTCCTCCCACGGCTCCGGGGCCAACGTCCTGACTTTC. This sequence encodes CASSYSSHGSGANVLTF. The chain has TRBV6-5 and TRBJ2-6; D is unresolved. Germline loops: CDR1 MNHEY, CDR2 SVGAGI. The V and J ends lost 0 bases and 4 bases respectively, with 13 bases between them. The CDR3 has 17 residues.